This T cell receptor beta chain was identified during a study of OX40 agonist ivuxolimab in advanced cancers. Concerning this clone itself: Antigen unknown.

CDR1 is SGDLS, CDR2 YYNGEE, per germline. Trimming left V 0 bases short and J 4 bases short, with 13 bases between. The CDR3 runs to 16 residues. Study observations and caveats: The mean number of expanded clones was higher in CD8+ T cells than in CD4+. At 0.1 to 3.0 mg/kg, clonal expansion of CD4+ and CD8+ blood T cells had occurred by week 6.

Patients with a history of autoimmune disease or on systemic immunosuppression were excluded. Blood specimens came from baseline, cycle 4 day 1, and cycle 7 day 1. TCRdb keeps only in-frame clones here, not all; method: immunoSEQ multiplex PCR. The data contain over 55,000 clones, 84% of them singletons. The material was CD4+ or CD8+ T cells sorted from blood, obtained in a trial of the OX40 agonist ivuxolimab. This clonotype originated in an adult with an advanced solid tumor such as melanoma, head and neck, liver or kidney cancer. This chain links TRBV9 with TRBJ2-2; D tentatively fits TRBD1 or TRBD2 (5 bases each). DNA of the CDR3: TGTGCCAGCAGCGTAGTGGGGACCGAGGGCACCGGGGAGCTGTTTTTT. Its translation: CASSVVGTEGTGELFF. Looking up the rest from reference TRBV9 and TRBJ2-2 gives the full variable domain: DSGVTQTPKHLITATGQRVTLRCSPRSGDLSVYWYQQSLDQGLQFLIQYYNGEERAKGNILERFSAQQFPDLHSELNLSSLELGDSALYFCASSVVGTEGTGELFFGEGSRLTVL.